The clone carrying this T cell receptor beta chain was seen a few times. As yet, its antigen is unknown. This sample was taken from a study of post-analysis software for immune sequencing data. General study points: The study found TRBV5-6, TRBV5-1 and TRBV20-1 among five TRBV segments more frequent in patients than controls.

V was pared by 7 bases and J by 0 bases, with 13 bases between. The germline gives CDR1 MNHEY, CDR2 SMNVEV (reference sequence). The CDR3 extends over 16 amino acids. Prepared libraries of TCR beta cDNA carried unique molecular identifiers. Each sample of roughly 1 to 11 million input T cells yielded about 500,000 cDNA molecules, so each molecule approximated one T cell. One entry per CDR3 protein, called by TCRdb with MiXCR from the PCR reads. There are about 770,000 distinct CDR3 sequences in the sample; more than 45% occur only once, and 4.9% lies in the top ten. The source is a girl under 18 with multiple sclerosis. The chain couples TRBV27 to TRBJ2-6; D gene unclear. Sample: blood. This CDR3 is CASTPNLNSGANVLTF. Written as DNA, the CDR3 is TGTGCCAGCACCCCTAACCTCAACTCTGGGGCCAACGTCCTGACTTTC.